These T cell receptor beta chains were read from a single sample in a study of T cell responses to AZD1222 COVID-19 vaccine. Here immunoSEQ multiplex PCR was the method, and the copy in TCRdb shows in-frame clones only, minus some. The table has under 150,000 clones, approximately 90% seen once. The sample was peripheral blood, taken 28 days after the second AZD1222 dose. The receptors were gathered from an adult who received the AZD1222 COVID-19 vaccine. The CDR3 runs from the conserved cysteine through the conserved F or W. The D gene is left open where the match is weak. Only some rows state a clone size, as once, few, many or a class for expanded clones.

clone_size | cdr3_length | j_call | d_call | v_call | cdr3_nt | cdr3_aa
. | 11 | TRBJ2-2 | . | TRBV29-1 | TGCAGCGTTGGCAATTTGGGGGAGCTGTTTTTT | CSVGNLGELFF
once | 15 | TRBJ2-5 | TRBD2 | TRBV24-1 | TGTGCCACCAGTGACCCCGGGACTAGCGGAGAGACCCAGTACTTC | CATSDPGTSGETQYF
. | 14 | TRBJ2-7 | . | TRBV11-2 | TGTGCCAGCTCGATACCAGCCCTAGTCGGGCAGCAGTACTTC | CASSIPALVGQQYF
. | 18 | TRBJ2-1 | . | TRBV7-9 | TGTGCCAGCAGCTTGGGCTCGGGACAACCAAGCTCCTACAATGAGCAGTTCTTC | CASSLGSGQPSSYNEQFF
. | 14 | TRBJ1-2 | . | TRBV20-1 | TGCAGTGCTAGTAATGAGGTGCCCCGGAGAAGCTACACCTTC | CSASNEVPRRSYTF
. | 13 | TRBJ2-7 | . | TRBV11-3 | TGTGCCAGCAGCTTAGGACAGCAGTACGAGCAGTACTTC | CASSLGQQYEQYF
. | 10 | TRBJ2-1 | . | TRBV2 | TGTGCCAGCAGGGGAAATGAGCAGTTCTTC | CASRGNEQFF
. | 13 | TRBJ2-5 | . | TRBV5-1 | TGCGCCAGCAGATTGACGGATCAAGAGACCCAGTACTTC | CASRLTDQETQYF
once | 14 | TRBJ1-5 | . | TRBV5-1 | TGCGCCAGCAGCCTAGTTGGCGAGAATCAGCCCCAGCATTTT | CASSLVGENQPQHF
. | 13 | TRBJ1-1 | TRBD1 | TRBV12-3/TRBV12-4 | TGTGCCAGCAGTTTTGACAGGGACACTGAAGCTTTCTTT | CASSFDRDTEAFF
. | 15 | TRBJ2-1 | TRBD1 | TRBV5-1 | TGCGCCAGCAGCTTGGACGGGACAGGCTACAATGAGCAGTTCTTC | CASSLDGTGYNEQFF
. | 14 | TRBJ2-1 | . | TRBV19 | TGTGCCAGTAGTATTGGTGCGAGTTACAATGAGCAGTTCTTC | CASSIGASYNEQFF
. | 13 | TRBJ1-1 | . | TRBV6-5 | TGTGCCAGCAGTTACGGGGGGGCAACTGAAGCTTTCTTT | CASSYGGATEAFF
. | 14 | TRBJ2-1 | . | TRBV6-5 | TGTGCCAGCAGTTTCAGTGACACCTACAATGAGCAGTTCTTC | CASSFSDTYNEQFF
. | 13 | TRBJ2-5 | . | TRBV29-1 | TGCAGCGTTTACCTCAGGACCCAAGAGACCCAGTACTTC | CSVYLRTQETQYF
. | 14 | TRBJ2-5 | TRBD2 | TRBV5-4 | TGTGCCAGCAGCTTCCTAGCGGGACAGGAGACCCAGTACTTC | CASSFLAGQETQYF
. | 15 | TRBJ1-4 | . | TRBV21-1 | TGTGCCAGCAGCAAAGTGGGGGGGCCTAGTGAAAAACTGTTTTTT | CASSKVGGPSEKLFF
. | 14 | TRBJ2-1 | TRBD2 | TRBV30 | TGTGCCTGGAGTGGCAAAGCGGGAATCAATGAGCAGTTCTTC | CAWSGKAGINEQFF
few | 16 | TRBJ2-5 | . | TRBV4-1 | TGCGCCAGCAGCCAAGGGTTCTCGGCCCACGGAGAGACCCAGTACTTC | CASSQGFSAHGETQYF
. | 16 | TRBJ2-7 | TRBD2 | TRBV29-1 | TGCAGCGTTGAGGGGCTAGCGGGGAGGGGGTCCTACGAGCAGTACTTC | CSVEGLAGRGSYEQYF
. | 14 | TRBJ1-5 | . | TRBV7-9 | TGTGCCAGCAGCTTTGAAAATAGCAATCAGCCCCAGCATTTT | CASSFENSNQPQHF
. | 17 | TRBJ2-1 | . | TRBV19 | TGTGCCAGTAGTACCCCCCCAAGCAGCGGCCTCTACAATGAGCAGTTCTTC | CASSTPPSSGLYNEQFF
. | 16 | TRBJ2-7 | . | TRBV28 | TGTGCCAGCAGTTTAGAGGCAGCGGCCCAATCCTACGAGCAGTACTTC | CASSLEAAAQSYEQYF
once | 14 | TRBJ2-7 | TRBD1 | TRBV6-5 | TGTGCCAGCAGTTACAGCAGGGGGATATACGAGCAGTACTTC | CASSYSRGIYEQYF
. | 18 | TRBJ2-3 | . | TRBV9 | TGTGCCAGCAGCGTAGATAGGGGGCTAGCGGGCGTCACAGATACGCAGTATTTT | CASSVDRGLAGVTDTQYF
. | 15 | TRBJ2-4 | . | TRBV19 | TGTGCCAGTACCCTATCTCGTGGACCCAAAAACATTCAGTACTTC | CASTLSRGPKNIQYF
. | 14 | TRBJ2-1 | TRBD2 | TRBV30 | TGTGCCTATAAGGGGAGGGAGGATCTCTATGAGCAGTTCTTC | CAYKGREDLYEQFF
. | 16 | TRBJ1-6 | . | TRBV6-6 | TGTGCCAGCAGTTACTCGAACGATTTTGGGGAGCCACCCCTCCACTTT | CASSYSNDFGEPPLHF
. | 13 | TRBJ1-4 | . | TRBV7-3 | TGTGCCAGCAGCTCAAACCGGGGTGAAAAACTGTTTTTT | CASSSNRGEKLFF